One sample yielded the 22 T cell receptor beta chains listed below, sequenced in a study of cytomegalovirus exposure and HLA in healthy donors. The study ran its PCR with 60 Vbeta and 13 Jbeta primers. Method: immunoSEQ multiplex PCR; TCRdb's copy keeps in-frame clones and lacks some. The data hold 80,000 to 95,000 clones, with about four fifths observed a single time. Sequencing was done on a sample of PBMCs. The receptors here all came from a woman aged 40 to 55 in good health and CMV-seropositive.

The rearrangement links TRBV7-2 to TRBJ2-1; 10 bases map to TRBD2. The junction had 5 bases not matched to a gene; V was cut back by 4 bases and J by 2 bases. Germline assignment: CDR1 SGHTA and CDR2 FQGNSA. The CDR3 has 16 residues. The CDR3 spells CASSSRAGGTYNEQFF. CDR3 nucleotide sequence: TGTGCCAGCAGCTCCCGAGCGGGGGGGACCTACAATGAGCAGTTCTTC.

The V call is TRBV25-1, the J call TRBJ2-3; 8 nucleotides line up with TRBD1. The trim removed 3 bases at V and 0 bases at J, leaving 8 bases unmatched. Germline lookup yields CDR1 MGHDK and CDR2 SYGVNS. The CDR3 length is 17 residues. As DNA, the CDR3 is TGTGCCAGCAGTGAGGGGTGGGACAGGCGTAGCACAGATACGCAGTATTTT. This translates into CASSEGWDRRSTDTQYF.

The DNA of the CDR3 is TGCGCCAGCAGCAGTGGGGACACGGACTGGGACATTCAGTACTTC. It codes for CASSSGDTDWDIQYF. This sequence joins TRBV5-1 and TRBJ2-4, with D tentatively TRBD1 (6 bases). Germline CDR1 is SGHRS and CDR2 is YFSETQ. This CDR3 is 15 amino acids long. V was trimmed by 4 bases and J by 8 bases, leaving 19 bases between them.

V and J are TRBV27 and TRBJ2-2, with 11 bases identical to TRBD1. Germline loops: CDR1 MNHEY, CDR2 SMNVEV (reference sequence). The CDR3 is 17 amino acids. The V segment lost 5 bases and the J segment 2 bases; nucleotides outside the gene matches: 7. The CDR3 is CASSRAGTGGNTGELFF. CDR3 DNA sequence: TGTGCCAGCAGTCGCGCCGGGACAGGGGGTAACACCGGGGAGCTGTTTTTT.

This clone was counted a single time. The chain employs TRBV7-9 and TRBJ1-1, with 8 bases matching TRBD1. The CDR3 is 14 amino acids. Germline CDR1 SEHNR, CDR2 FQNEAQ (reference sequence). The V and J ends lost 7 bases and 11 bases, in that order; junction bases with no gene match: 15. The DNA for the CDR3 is TGTGCCAGCAACCCCCAAATAACAGGGGGGAGTGCTTTCTTT. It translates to CASNPQITGGSAFF.

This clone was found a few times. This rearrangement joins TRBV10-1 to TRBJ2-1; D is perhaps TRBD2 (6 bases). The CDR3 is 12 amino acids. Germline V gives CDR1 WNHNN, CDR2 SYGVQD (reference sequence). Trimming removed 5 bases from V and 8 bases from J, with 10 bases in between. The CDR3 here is CASSPLADEQFF. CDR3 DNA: TGCGCCAGCAGTCCACTAGCAGATGAGCAGTTCTTC.

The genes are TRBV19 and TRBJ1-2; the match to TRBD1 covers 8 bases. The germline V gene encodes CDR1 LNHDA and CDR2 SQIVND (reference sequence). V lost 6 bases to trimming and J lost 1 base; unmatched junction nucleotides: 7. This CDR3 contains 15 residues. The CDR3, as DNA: TGTGCCAGTAGGACGGGACAGGCCTTTAACTATGGCTACACCTTC. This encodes CASRTGQAFNYGYTF.

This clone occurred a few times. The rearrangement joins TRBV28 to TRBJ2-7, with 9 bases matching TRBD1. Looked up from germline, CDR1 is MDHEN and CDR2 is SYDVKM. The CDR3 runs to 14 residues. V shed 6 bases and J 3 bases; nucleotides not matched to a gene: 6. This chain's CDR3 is CASRRDRVSYEQYF. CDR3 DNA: TGTGCCAGCAGACGGGACAGGGTAAGCTACGAGCAGTACTTC.

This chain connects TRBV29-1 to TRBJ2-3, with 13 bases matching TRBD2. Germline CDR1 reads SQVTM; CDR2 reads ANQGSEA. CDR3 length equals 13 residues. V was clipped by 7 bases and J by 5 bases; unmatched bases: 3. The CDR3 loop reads CSGTSGSVDTQYF. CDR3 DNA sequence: TGCAGCGGGACTAGCGGGAGCGTAGATACGCAGTATTTT.

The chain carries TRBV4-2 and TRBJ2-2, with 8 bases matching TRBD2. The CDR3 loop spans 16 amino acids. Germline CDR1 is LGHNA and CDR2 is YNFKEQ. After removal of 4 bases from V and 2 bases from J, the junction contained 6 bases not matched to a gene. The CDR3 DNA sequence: TGTGCCAGCAGCCCCCACGCGGGGGGAAACACCGGGGAGCTGTTTTTT. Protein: CASSPHAGGNTGELFF.

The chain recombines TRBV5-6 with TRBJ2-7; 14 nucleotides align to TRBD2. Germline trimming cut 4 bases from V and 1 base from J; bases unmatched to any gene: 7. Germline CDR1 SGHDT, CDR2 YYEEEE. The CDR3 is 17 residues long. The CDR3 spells CASSGGLAGGGSYEQYF. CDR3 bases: TGTGCCAGCAGCGGTGGACTAGCGGGAGGAGGGTCCTACGAGCAGTACTTC.

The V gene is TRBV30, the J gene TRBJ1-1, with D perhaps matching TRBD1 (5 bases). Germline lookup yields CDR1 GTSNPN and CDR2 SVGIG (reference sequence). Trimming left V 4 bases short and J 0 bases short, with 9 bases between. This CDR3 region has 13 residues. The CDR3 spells CAWTRQMNTEAFF. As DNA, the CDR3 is TGTGCCTGGACTCGACAGATGAACACTGAAGCTTTCTTT.

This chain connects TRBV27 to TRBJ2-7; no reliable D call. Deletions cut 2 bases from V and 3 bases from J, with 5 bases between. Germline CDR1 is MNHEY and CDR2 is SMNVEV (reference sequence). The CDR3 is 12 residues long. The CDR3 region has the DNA TGTGCCAGCAGTTTACAGGACTACGAGCAGTACTTC. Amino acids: CASSLQDYEQYF.

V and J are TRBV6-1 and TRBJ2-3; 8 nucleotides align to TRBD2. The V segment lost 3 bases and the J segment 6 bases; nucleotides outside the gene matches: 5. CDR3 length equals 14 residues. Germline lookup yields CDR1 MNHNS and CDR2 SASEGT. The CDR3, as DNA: TGTGCCAGCAGTGAGGGACTAGGGTACGATACGCAGTATTTT. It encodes CASSEGLGYDTQYF.

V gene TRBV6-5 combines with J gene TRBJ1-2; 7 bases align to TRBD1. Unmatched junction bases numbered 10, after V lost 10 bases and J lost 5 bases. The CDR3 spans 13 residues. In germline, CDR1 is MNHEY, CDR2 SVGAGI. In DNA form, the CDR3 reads TGTGCCAACCATGACAGGGTACGATATGGCTACACCTTC. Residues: CANHDRVRYGYTF.

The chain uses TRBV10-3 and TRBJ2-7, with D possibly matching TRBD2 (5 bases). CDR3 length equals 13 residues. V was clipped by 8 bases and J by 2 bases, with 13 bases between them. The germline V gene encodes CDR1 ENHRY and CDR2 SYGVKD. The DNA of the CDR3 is TGTGCCATCCGGGATGAAGGTCCCTACGAGCAGTACTTC. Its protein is CAIRDEGPYEQYF.

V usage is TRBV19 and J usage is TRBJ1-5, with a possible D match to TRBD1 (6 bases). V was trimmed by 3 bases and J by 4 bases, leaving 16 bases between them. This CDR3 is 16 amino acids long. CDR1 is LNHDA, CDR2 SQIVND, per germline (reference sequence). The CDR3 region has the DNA TGTGCCAGTAGTATCCTACAGGGAAGGGCGAATCAGCCCCAGCATTTT. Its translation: CASSILQGRANQPQHF.

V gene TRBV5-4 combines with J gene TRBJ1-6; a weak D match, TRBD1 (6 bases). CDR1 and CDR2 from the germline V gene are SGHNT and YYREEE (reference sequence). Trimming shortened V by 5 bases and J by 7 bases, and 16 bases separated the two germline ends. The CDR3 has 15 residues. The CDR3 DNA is TGTGCCAGCAGTCTTCGGGACACACGGAATTCACCCCTCCACTTT. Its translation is CASSLRDTRNSPLHF. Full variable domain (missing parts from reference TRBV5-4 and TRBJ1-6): ETGVTQSPTHLIKTRGQQVTLRCSSQSGHNTVSWYQQALGQGPQFIFQYYREEENGRGNFPPRFSGLQFPNYSSELNVNALELDDSALYLCASSLRDTRNSPLHFGNGTRLTVT.

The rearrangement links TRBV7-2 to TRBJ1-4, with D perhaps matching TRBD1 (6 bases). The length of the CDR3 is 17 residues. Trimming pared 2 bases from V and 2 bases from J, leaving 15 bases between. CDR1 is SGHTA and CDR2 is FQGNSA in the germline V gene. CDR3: CASSLTDSAGTNEKLFF. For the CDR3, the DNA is TGTGCCAGCAGCTTAACGGACAGCGCAGGGACTAATGAAAAACTGTTTTTT.

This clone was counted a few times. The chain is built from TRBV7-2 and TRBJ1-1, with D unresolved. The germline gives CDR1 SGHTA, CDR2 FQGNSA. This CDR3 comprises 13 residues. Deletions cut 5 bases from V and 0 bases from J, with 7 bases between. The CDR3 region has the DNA TGTGCCAGCAGCAATGAGTTGAACACTGAAGCTTTCTTT. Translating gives CASSNELNTEAFF. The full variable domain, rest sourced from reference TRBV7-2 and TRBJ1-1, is GAGVSQSPSNKVTEKGKDVELRCDPISGHTALYWYRQSLGQGLEFLIYFQGNSAPDKSGLPSDRFSAERTGGSVSTLTIQRTQQEDSAVYLCASSNELNTEAFFGQGTRLTVV.

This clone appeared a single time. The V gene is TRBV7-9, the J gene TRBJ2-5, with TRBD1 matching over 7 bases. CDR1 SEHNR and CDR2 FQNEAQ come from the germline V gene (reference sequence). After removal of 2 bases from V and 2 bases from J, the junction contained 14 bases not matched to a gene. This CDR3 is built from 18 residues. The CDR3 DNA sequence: TGTGCCAGCAGCTTAAAGTACATACAGGGGACGATACAAGAGACCCAGTACTTC. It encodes CASSLKYIQGTIQETQYF.

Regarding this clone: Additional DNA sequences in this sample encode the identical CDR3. DNA of the CDR3: TGTGCCAGTAACCCGCTGGACAGGGACTATGGCTACACCTTC. Translation gives CASNPLDRDYGYTF. The chain uses TRBV19 and TRBJ1-2; TRBD1 matches 8 bases. Germline V CDR1 and CDR2: LNHDA, SQIVND (reference sequence). This CDR3 is built from 14 residues. Trimming took 7 bases from V and 3 from J; bases not matched to a gene: 7. The whole variable domain, filled in from reference TRBV19 and TRBJ1-2, reads DGGITQSPKYLFRKEGQNVTLSCEQNLNHDAMYWYRQDPGQGLRLIYYSQIVNDFQKGDIAEGYSVSREKKESFPLTVTSAQKNPTAFYLCASNPLDRDYGYTFGSGTRLTVV.